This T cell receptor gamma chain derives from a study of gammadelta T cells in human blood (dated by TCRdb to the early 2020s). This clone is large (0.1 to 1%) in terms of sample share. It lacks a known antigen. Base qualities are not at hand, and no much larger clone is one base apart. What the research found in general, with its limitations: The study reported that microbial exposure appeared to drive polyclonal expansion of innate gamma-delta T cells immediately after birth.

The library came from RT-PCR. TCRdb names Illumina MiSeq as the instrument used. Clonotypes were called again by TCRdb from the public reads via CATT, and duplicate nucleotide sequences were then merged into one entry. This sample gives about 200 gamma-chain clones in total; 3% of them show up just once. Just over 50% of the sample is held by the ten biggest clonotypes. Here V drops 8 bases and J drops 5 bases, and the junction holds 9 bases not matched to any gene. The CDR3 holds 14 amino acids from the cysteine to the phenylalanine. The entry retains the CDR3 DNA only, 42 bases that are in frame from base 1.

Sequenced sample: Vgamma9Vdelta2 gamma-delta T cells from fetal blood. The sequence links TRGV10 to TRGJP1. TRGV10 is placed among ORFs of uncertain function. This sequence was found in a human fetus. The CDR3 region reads CAAWDRSTGWFKIF. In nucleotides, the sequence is TGTGCTGCGTGGGATCGTTCTACTGGTTGGTTCAAGATATTT.